Described below is a single TCR beta chain sequence and its context. Antigen: not known. Germline V gives CDR1 LNHDA, CDR2 SQIVND (reference sequence). The CDR3 has 15 residues. Trimming took off 3 bases at V and 5 bases at J, with 13 bases between the two ends. This sample is part of a study of cytomegalovirus exposure and HLA in healthy donors. The PCR had 60 Vbeta and 13 Jbeta primers. Original processing methods: A follow-up analysis tallied around 80 million unique TCR beta chains, roughly 9.9 million shared. Generated by immunoSEQ multiplex PCR, the TCRdb table keeps only in-frame clones and is missing some. The V and J calls and the clone size are those of that table, but D and trimming were determined from the DNA. The table lists under 100,000 clones, 65% to 80% of them singletons, with approximately 15% in the top ten. Study-level points and caveats: As a later analysis showed, several of the most significant clusters appeared to be linked to common viral pathogens. The productive fraction for most TCR beta V segments was about 87% or about 30% in an earlier analysis. 150 to 200 TCR beta chains were listed as cytomegalovirus-associated.

V and J are TRBV19 and TRBJ2-2, with a weak D call TRBD2 (6 bases). Specimen: PBMCs. The source of this sequence is a woman in her forties or fifties in good health and CMV-seropositive. CDR3 in DNA: TGTGCCAGTAGTATTACGGGGGAGAGGACCGGGGAGCTGTTTTTT. It codes for CASSITGERTGELFF.